These 22 T cell receptor beta chains came from one sample sequenced in a study of T cell repertoires in cytomegalovirus infection. These receptors' targets are unknown. TCRdb reanalysed the reads using MiXCR and keeps one entry per CDR3 protein. The data show tens of thousands of distinct CDR3 sequences, with nearly 20% seen just once and less than 70% held by the top ten. The sample was CD8+ T cells from cultured PBMCs, taken from culture after CMV antigen stimulation. The source is a human donor in good health (CMV status not recorded). Some clones in this sample may be carry-over from other donors' samples.

This clonotype appeared many times. The rearrangement uses TRBV12-3 or TRBV12-4 and TRBJ1-1; D is undetermined. Trimming left V 5 bases short and J 2 bases short, with 12 bases between. The CDR3 consists of 14 residues. The CDR3 reads CASSLRRENTEAFF. CDR3 DNA sequence: TGTGCCAGCAGTCTTAGACGGGAAAACACTGAAGCTTTCTTT.

This clonotype was detected many times. The rearrangement links TRBV7-9 to TRBJ2-5, with 9 nucleotides matching TRBD2. V gave up 10 bases and J gave up 4 bases; unmatched junction bases: 13. In germline, CDR1 is SEHNR, CDR2 FQNEAQ (reference sequence). CDR3 length: 15 amino acids. The CDR3 loop reads CATPPGTSRLETQYF. The CDR3 coding sequence is TGTGCCACCCCACCCGGGACTAGCAGATTAGAGACCCAGTACTTC.

The V gene is TRBV19, the J gene TRBJ2-5; a weak D match, TRBD2 (5 bases). The germline CDR1 and CDR2 sequences are LNHDA and SQIVND (reference sequence). The CDR3 loop spans 14 amino acids. Trimming removed 0 bases from V and 5 bases from J, with 10 bases in between. CDR3 nucleotide sequence: TGTGCCAGTAGTATAGAAGGGAGAGGGGAGACCCAGTACTTC. Translating gives CASSIEGRGETQYF.

This clonotype was observed at least ten times. The J gene is TRBJ1-1, the V gene TRBV7-8, with 7 positions matching TRBD1. Germline V gene lookup returns CDR1 SGHVS and CDR2 FQNEAQ. This CDR3 comprises 17 residues. The J segment lost 0 bases and the V segment lost 6 bases, leaving 13 bases of the junction unmatched. CDR3 sequence (DNA): TGTGCCAGCAGTTCTCCAGACAGGGTAACTATGAACACTGAAGCTTTCTTT. As protein: CASSSPDRVTMNTEAFF.

This clonotype occurred many times. The rearrangement uses TRBV11-2 and TRBJ1-1, with TRBD1 matching 11 bases. The CDR3 sequence is 16 residues long. J gave up 4 bases and V 1 base, and 5 bases lay outside the gene matches. The germline CDR1 and CDR2 sequences are SGHAT and FQNNGV. As DNA, the CDR3 is TGTGCCAGCAGCTTAGGGACAGGGGGCGGTTTCACTGAAGCTTTCTTT. It translates to CASSLGTGGGFTEAFF.

The chain recombines TRBV4-3 with TRBJ2-2; D gene uncertain. There are 15 residues in the CDR3. Per germline, CDR1 LGHNA and CDR2 YSLEER. Trimming removed 0 bases from V and 1 base from J, with 6 bases in between. The DNA of the CDR3 is TGCGCCAGCAGCCAAGATGCACGGAACACCGGGGAGCTGTTTTTT. Its protein is CASSQDARNTGELFF.

V and J are TRBV20-1 and TRBJ1-1, with D unresolved. The V end lost 2 bases, the J end lost 6 bases, and 16 bases lay between the germline ends. The CDR3 is made up of 14 amino acids. The germline CDR1 and CDR2 sequences are DFQATT and SNEGSKA (reference sequence). The CDR3 loop reads CSARKLDPRAEAFF. The CDR3 bases are TGCAGTGCTAGAAAACTGGATCCACGGGCTGAAGCTTTCTTT.

The chain uses TRBV5-1 and TRBJ2-7, with a possible D match to TRBD2 (6 bases). This CDR3 is 14 amino acids long. The ends were cut back, 4 bases at V and 1 base at J, with 12 bases in the middle. The germline V gene encodes CDR1 SGHRS and CDR2 YFSETQ. The CDR3 DNA sequence: TGCGCCAGCAGCACCGGGACTGATTCCTACGAGCAGTACTTC. Its protein product is CASSTGTDSYEQYF.

With respect to this clonotype: A read error may be the cause here, since a much bigger clone is one base away. V gene TRBV12-3 or TRBV12-4 combines with J gene TRBJ2-5; weak D call: TRBD1 (5 bases). Trimming stripped 6 bases from V and 9 bases from J, with 17 bases between. The CDR3 is 13 amino acids. In DNA, the CDR3 is TGTGCCAGCAGCTTTCCATGGTCCAGGGCCCAGTACTTC. Translated, it gives CASSFPWSRAQYF.

This clonotype was recorded many times. V and J are TRBV28 and TRBJ1-6; D gene unclear. The CDR3 loop spans 15 amino acids. Per the germline V gene, CDR1 is MDHEN and CDR2 is SYDVKM. The germline V and J ends were trimmed by 5 bases and 8 bases, with 16 bases remaining between them. CDR3 amino acids: CASSTRHSSYSPLHF. The DNA for the CDR3 is TGTGCCAGCAGTACCCGACATTCATCCTATTCACCCCTCCACTTT.

V and J are TRBV6-6 and TRBJ2-7; 7 bases fit TRBD2. Per germline, CDR1 MNHNY and CDR2 SVGAGI (reference sequence). The V and J ends lost 0 bases and 3 bases, in that order; junction bases with no gene match: 8. The CDR3 runs to 16 residues. CDR3 DNA: TGTGCCAGCAGTTACTCGATCGCGCGGGGGAACTACGAGCAGTACTTC. Translating gives CASSYSIARGNYEQYF.

This clonotype has a handful of counts. The rearrangement links TRBV28 to TRBJ2-5, with D maybe TRBD2 (6 bases). The CDR3 contains 16 residues. Germline V gene data show CDR1 as MDHEN and CDR2 as SYDVKM. Trimming left V 6 bases short and J 3 bases short, with 20 bases between. The CDR3 region is CASRSIATWGEETQYF. For the CDR3, the DNA is TGTGCCAGCAGGAGTATCGCTACGTGGGGGGAAGAGACCCAGTACTTC. Drawing the rest from reference TRBV28 and TRBJ2-5, the complete variable domain is DVKVTQSSRYLVKRTGEKVFLECVQDMDHENMFWYRQDPGLGLRLIYFSYDVKMKEKGDIPEGYSVSREKKERFSLILESASTNQTSMYLCASRSIATWGEETQYFGPGTRLLVL.

The table lists this clonotype with many counts. The CDR3 here is CASSPSFDSYNEQFF. CDR3 coding DNA: TGTGCCAGCAGCCCAAGTTTCGACAGCTACAATGAGCAGTTCTTC. The chain has TRBV7-9 and TRBJ2-1; perhaps TRBD1 as D (5 bases). Germline lookup yields CDR1 SEHNR and CDR2 FQNEAQ (reference sequence). There are 15 residues in the CDR3. The V and J ends lost 5 bases and 3 bases respectively, with 14 bases between them.

This clonotype was seen ten or more times. DNA of the CDR3: TGTGCCAGCAGCCGACCACTAGCGGGAGACGAGCAGTTCTTC. Translating gives CASSRPLAGDEQFF. The V and J genes are TRBV5-6 and TRBJ2-1; 11 bases align to TRBD2. The CDR3 runs 14 residues. Germline V gene data show CDR1 as SGHDT and CDR2 as YYEEEE. Trimming cost V 4 bases and J 10 bases; bases outside gene matches: 7.

This clonotype was seen a handful of times. J is TRBJ1-5 and V is TRBV7-9; weak D call: TRBD1 (5 bases). Germline loops: CDR1 SEHNR, CDR2 FQNEAQ (reference sequence). The V gene lost 4 bases and the J gene lost 3 bases, with 19 bases spanning the gap. This CDR3 has 17 residues. The CDR3 DNA follows: TGTGCCAGCAGCTCGGACCACAGGCGCCCATCCAATCAGCCCCAGCATTTT. Translated, it gives CASSSDHRRPSNQPQHF.

The table lists this clonotype with a few counts. The genes are TRBV29-1 and TRBJ2-7; 7 nucleotides match TRBD1. The CDR3 has 12 amino acids. J was trimmed by 2 bases and V by 4 bases; bases with no gene match: 2. Germline values: CDR1 SQVTM, CDR2 ANQGSEA. The DNA for the CDR3 is TGCAGCGTTGCGGGGACAGCCTACGAGCAGTACTTC. It specifies CSVAGTAYEQYF.

V usage is TRBV2 and J usage is TRBJ2-4, with 11 bases matching TRBD2. Germline V gives CDR1 SNHLY, CDR2 FYNNEI. The trim removed 2 bases at V and 0 bases at J, leaving 9 bases unmatched. This CDR3 contains 19 residues. This CDR3 reads CASSERGTSGVLAKNIQYF. CDR3 in DNA: TGTGCCAGCAGTGAAAGGGGGACTAGCGGAGTACTAGCCAAAAACATTCAGTACTTC.

The rearrangement joins TRBV7-6 to TRBJ2-5; 10 bases align to TRBD2. V lost 7 bases, J lost 5 bases, and 7 bases stayed unmatched. The CDR3 spans 14 residues. The germline V gene encodes CDR1 SGHVS and CDR2 FNYEAQ. As DNA, the CDR3 is TGTGCCAGCACCCTAGCGGGAGCATCCGAGACCCAGTACTTC. This encodes CASTLAGASETQYF.

This chain links TRBV6-2 or TRBV6-3 with TRBJ2-7; the D gene is possibly TRBD2 (7 bases). With 0 bases removed from V and 4 bases from J, the gap between germline ends came to 16 bases. The CDR3 consists of 16 residues. Germline values: CDR1 MNHEY, CDR2 SVGEGT. The CDR3: CASSYSREGGEYEQYF. The CDR3 DNA follows: TGTGCCAGCAGTTACTCCCGAGAGGGGGGGGAATACGAGCAGTACTTC.

The chain recombines TRBV7-3 with TRBJ2-2; D is uncertain. Germline CDR1 and CDR2: SGHTA and FQGTGA. V lost 4 bases and J 2 bases, leaving 20 bases between the germline ends. The CDR3 totals 18 residues. CDR3 sequence: CASSSSTLQVGNTGELFF. The CDR3, as DNA: TGTGCCAGCAGCTCATCCACCCTGCAGGTGGGAAACACCGGGGAGCTGTTTTTT.

This clonotype showed up just a few times. The chain joins TRBV4-3 to TRBJ1-6; 9 positions agree with TRBD1. Germline-derived CDR1 and CDR2 are LGHNA and YSLEER. V shed 4 bases, J shed 7 bases, and the junction held 2 bases outside the gene matches. This CDR3 region has 14 residues. The DNA of the CDR3 is TGCGCCAGCAGCCCCGGGACAGGGAATTCACCCCTCCACTTT. Translation gives CASSPGTGNSPLHF.

In this sample, this clonotype turned up a few times. The V call is TRBV5-5, the J call TRBJ2-1, with a possible D match to TRBD2 (6 bases). Trimming cost V 4 bases and J 14 bases, with 16 bases left between them. This CDR3 comprises 12 residues. Germline V gives CDR1 SGHKS, CDR2 YYEKEE (reference sequence). CDR3 DNA: TGTGCCAGCAGCCCCGGGACTTCATGGGAGTTCTTC. It specifies CASSPGTSWEFF.